This T cell receptor (beta chain) emerged from a study of spatial heterogeneity in lung cancer. The length of the CDR3 is 16 residues. J lost 0 bases, V lost 4 bases, and 5 bases had no gene match. Germline loops: CDR1 LGHNA, CDR2 YNFKEQ. MiXCR, applied by TCRdb to the 5' RACE reads, yields one record per CDR3 protein. Here the sample spans roughly 91,000 distinct CDR3 sequences, 15% to 25% being singletons. The sample's time point: sample taken at primary tumor resection. Frozen PBMC, nontumor lung or tumor provided whole RNA, which was sequenced unsorted. Points from the study as a whole: Ubiquitous expanded tumor TCRs showed up in blood more at resection than follow-up.

As regards this clonotype: As yet, its antigen is unknown.

This sequence joins TRBV4-2 and TRBJ2-7; 11 nucleotides align to TRBD2. Specimen: PBMCs, collected at surgery. The sequence derives from a male donor with early-stage non-small cell lung cancer. The CDR3 region is CASSRYLAGGSYEQYF. In DNA, the CDR3 is TGTGCCAGCAGCCGCTATCTAGCGGGAGGCTCCTACGAGCAGTACTTC.